This T cell receptor (beta chain) stems from a study of PD-L1 blockade in urothelial cancer. Study-level information: Of some 30 patients, about 24 were males with bladder-origin urothelial cancer.

Assay used: immunoSEQ multiplex PCR; TCRdb lists only in-frame clones, some missing. The sample lists around 50,000 clones, about 85% occurring once. Time point described: peripheral blood 6 weeks after treatment start. Germline CDR1 and CDR2: SEHNR and FQNEAQ (reference sequence). V lost 2 bases, J lost 7 bases, and 24 bases lay in between. CDR3 length: 18 residues. General study findings and limits: Tumor-associated clones in the blood of durable-benefit patients grew more at 3 weeks.

Of note for this clone: Its target is unknown.

V and J are TRBV7-9 and TRBJ2-1, with D tentatively TRBD2 (6 bases). Sequenced here: PBMCs, sampled around atezolizumab (anti-PD-L1) treatment. The TCR sequence derives from a man aged 50 to 60 with urothelial cancer. The CDR3 DNA is TGTGCCAGCAGCTTAATAGGCGAGCGGGCAGCCAGGAGGAATGAGCAGTTCTTC. Amino acids: CASSLIGERAARRNEQFF. Full variable domain (remainder filled in from reference TRBV7-9 and TRBJ2-1): DTGVSQNPRHKITKRGQNVTFRCDPISEHNRLYWYRQTLGQGPEFLTYFQNEAQLEKSRLLSDRFSAERPKGSFSTLEIQRTEQGDSAMYLCASSLIGERAARRNEQFFGPGTRLTVL.